This T cell receptor (beta chain) was retrieved from a study of shared clonotypes between healthy human individuals. In the study overall: For every donor, three CD4 naive, three CD4 memory, two CD8 naive and one CD8 memory plates were used.

Running of the assay took place at deep level. Sequencing was performed with immunoSEQ multiplex PCR; in TCRdb, only in-frame clones are kept and a portion is missing. The table lists 2 million to 2.5 million clones, 85% to 95% of them singletons. The CDR3 has 11 amino acids. V was pared by 5 bases and J by 9 bases, with 8 bases between. Germline V CDR1 and CDR2: MNHEY, SVGAGI. This sequence originates from a man between 18 and 29 years old in good health. Some clones in this sample may be carry-over from other donors' samples. The rearrangement uses TRBV6-5 and TRBJ1-5; D possibly corresponds to TRBD1 (5 bases). What was sequenced was naive CD4+ T cells from PBMCs. Subset of the sample: CD45RA+ positively selected. DNA of the CDR3: TGTGCCAGCAGTAACGGGGGGCCCCAGCATTTT. It encodes CASSNGGPQHF.